Given below is one T cell receptor beta chain in context. This entry belongs to a study of blood T cell repertoires in COVID-19. Across the study: COVID-19 samples from acute and convalescent phases originated in the United States, Italy and Spain. In each case, the material was cDNA or gDNA derived from T cells, B-cell-depleted T cells, or PBMCs.

Per the original data handling: The assay estimated nucleated cells by amplifying reference gene primers. Measured with immunoSEQ multiplex PCR; TCRdb has only the in-frame clones, and not every one. V and J calls and clone size are as listed in that table; D and trimming were resolved from the DNA. This table has approximately 210,000 clones, 89% appearing once. The CDR3 length is 14 residues. V lost 6 bases and J lost 2; bases outside the gene matches: 9. Germline-derived CDR1 and CDR2 are GTSNPN and SVGIG (reference sequence). The sequence was obtained from a woman aged 40 to 50 with acute or convalescent COVID-19. Sample: peripheral blood. The chain links TRBV30 to TRBJ1-2; the match to TRBD1 covers 7 bases. DNA for the CDR3: TGTGCCTGCCACCTAAAACAGGGGAACTATGGCTACACCTTC. Encoded protein: CACHLKQGNYGYTF.